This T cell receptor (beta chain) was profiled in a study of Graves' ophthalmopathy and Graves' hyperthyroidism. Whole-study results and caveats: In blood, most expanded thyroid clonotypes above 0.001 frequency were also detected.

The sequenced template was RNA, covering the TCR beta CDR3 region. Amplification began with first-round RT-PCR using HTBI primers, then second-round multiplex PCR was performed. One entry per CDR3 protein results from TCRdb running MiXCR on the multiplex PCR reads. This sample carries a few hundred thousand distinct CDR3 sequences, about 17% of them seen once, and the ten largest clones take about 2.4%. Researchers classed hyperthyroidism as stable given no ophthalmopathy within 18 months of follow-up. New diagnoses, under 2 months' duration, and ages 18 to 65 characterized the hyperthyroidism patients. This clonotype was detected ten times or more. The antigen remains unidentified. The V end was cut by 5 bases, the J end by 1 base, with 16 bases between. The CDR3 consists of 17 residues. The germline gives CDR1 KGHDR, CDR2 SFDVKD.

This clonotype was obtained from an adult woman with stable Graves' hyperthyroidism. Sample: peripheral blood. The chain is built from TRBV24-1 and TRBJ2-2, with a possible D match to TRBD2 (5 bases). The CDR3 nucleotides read TGTGCCACCAGTGCTCGGGTTGTCGCGGGGAACACCGGGGAGCTGTTTTTT. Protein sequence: CATSARVVAGNTGELFF.